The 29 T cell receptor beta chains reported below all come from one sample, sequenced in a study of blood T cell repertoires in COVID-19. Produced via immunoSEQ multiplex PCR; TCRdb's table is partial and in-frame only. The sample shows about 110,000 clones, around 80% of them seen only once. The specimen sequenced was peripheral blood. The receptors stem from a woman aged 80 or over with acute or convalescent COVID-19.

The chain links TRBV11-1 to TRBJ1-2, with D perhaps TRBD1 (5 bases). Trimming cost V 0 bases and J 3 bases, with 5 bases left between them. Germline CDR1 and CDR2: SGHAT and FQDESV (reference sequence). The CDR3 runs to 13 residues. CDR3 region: CASSLARDYGYTF. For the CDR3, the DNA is TGTGCCAGCAGCTTAGCCAGGGACTATGGCTACACCTTC. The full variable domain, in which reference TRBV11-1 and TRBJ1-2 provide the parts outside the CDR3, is EAEVAQSPRYKITEKSQAVAFWCDPISGHATLYWYRQILGQGPELLVQFQDESVVDDSQLPKDRFSAERLKGVDSTLKIQPAELGDSAMYLCASSLARDYGYTFGSGTRLTVV.

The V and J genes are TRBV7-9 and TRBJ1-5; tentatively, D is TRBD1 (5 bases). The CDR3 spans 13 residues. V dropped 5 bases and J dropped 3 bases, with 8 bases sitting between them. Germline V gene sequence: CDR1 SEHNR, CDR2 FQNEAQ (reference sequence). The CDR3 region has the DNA TGTGCCAGCAGCCGACAGCTCAATCAGCCCCAGCATTTT. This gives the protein CASSRQLNQPQHF.

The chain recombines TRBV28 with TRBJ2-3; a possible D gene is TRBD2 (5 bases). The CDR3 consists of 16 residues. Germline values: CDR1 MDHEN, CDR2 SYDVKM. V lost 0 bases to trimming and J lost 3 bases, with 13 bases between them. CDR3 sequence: CASSLWESGRTDTQYF. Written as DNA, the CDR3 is TGTGCCAGCAGTTTATGGGAGAGCGGTCGAACAGATACGCAGTATTTT.

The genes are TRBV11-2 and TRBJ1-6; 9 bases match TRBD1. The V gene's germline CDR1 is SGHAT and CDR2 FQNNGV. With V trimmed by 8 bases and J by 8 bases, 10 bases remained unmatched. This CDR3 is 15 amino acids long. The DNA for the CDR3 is TGTGCCAGCTGCATCGACCGGGACAGGGATTCACCCCTCCACTTT. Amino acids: CASCIDRDRDSPLHF.

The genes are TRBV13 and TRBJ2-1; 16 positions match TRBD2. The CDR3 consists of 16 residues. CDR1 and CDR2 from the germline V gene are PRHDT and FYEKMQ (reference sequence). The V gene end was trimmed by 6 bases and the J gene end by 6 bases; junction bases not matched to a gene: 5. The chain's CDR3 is CASRGLAGGPRNEQFF. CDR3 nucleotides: TGTGCCAGCAGGGGACTAGCGGGAGGGCCCCGCAATGAGCAGTTCTTC.

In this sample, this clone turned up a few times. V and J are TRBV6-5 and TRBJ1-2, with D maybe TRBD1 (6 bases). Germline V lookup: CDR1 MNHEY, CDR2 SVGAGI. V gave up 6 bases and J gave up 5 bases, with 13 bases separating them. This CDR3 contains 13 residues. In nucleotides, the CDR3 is TGTGCCAGCAGCCTTGGGGGGGCATATGGCTACACCTTC. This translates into CASSLGGAYGYTF.

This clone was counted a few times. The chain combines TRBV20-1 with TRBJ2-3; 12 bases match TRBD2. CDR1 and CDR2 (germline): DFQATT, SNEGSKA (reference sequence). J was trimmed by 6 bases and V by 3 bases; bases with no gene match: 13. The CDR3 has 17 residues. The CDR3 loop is CSASVHGTSGRWDTQYF. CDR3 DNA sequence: TGCAGTGCTAGTGTCCACGGAACTAGCGGGAGGTGGGATACGCAGTATTTT.

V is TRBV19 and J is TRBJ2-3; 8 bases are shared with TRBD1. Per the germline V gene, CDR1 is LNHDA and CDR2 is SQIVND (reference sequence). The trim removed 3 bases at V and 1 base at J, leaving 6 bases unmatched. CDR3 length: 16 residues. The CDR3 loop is CASSIPPGQGTDTQYF. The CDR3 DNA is TGTGCCAGTAGTATCCCTCCGGGACAGGGCACAGATACGCAGTATTTT.

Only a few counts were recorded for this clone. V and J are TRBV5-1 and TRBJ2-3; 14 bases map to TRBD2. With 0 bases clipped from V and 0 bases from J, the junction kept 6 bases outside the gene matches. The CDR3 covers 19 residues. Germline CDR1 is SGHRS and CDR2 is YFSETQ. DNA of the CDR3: TGCGCCAGCAGCTTGGCCGGGACTAGCGGGGGTGCGAGCACAGATACGCAGTATTTT. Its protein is CASSLAGTSGGASTDTQYF.

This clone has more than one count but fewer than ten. The CDR3 DNA reads TGTGCCAGCAGCTTAGAGCTTGCAGATACCTACGAGCAGTACTTC. Encoded protein: CASSLELADTYEQYF. This chain connects TRBV11-2 to TRBJ2-7; D gene ambiguous. Looked up from germline, CDR1 is SGHAT and CDR2 is FQNNGV. V was cut by 0 bases and J by 2 bases, with 11 bases left in between. The CDR3 totals 15 residues. The full variable domain, completed using reference TRBV11-2 and TRBJ2-7, is EAGVAQSPRYKIIEKRQSVAFWCNPISGHATLYWYQQILGQGPKLLIQFQNNGVVDDSQLPKDRFSAERLKGVDSTLKIQPAKLEDSAVYLCASSLELADTYEQYFGPGTRLTVT.

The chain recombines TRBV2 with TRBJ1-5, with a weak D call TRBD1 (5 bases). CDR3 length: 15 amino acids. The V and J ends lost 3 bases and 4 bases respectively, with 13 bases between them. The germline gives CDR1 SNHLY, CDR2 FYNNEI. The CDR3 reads CASSDEGRENQPQHF. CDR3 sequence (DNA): TGTGCCAGCAGTGACGAGGGGAGGGAAAATCAGCCCCAGCATTTT.

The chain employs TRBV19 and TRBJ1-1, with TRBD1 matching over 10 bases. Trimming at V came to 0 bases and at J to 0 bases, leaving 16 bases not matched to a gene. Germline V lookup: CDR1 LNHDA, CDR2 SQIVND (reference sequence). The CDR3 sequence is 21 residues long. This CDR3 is CASSIESHRETGGLLNTEAFF. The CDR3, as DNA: TGTGCCAGTAGTATAGAATCCCATCGGGAGACAGGGGGCTTGTTGAACACTGAAGCTTTCTTT.

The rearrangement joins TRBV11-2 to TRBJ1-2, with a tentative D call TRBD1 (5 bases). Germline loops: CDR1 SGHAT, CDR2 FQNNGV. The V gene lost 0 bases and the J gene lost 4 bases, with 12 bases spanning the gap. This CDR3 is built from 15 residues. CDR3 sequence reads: CASSLEGREGYGYTF. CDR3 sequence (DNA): TGTGCCAGCAGCTTAGAGGGCAGGGAGGGCTATGGCTACACCTTC. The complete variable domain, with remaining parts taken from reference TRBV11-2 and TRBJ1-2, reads EAGVAQSPRYKIIEKRQSVAFWCNPISGHATLYWYQQILGQGPKLLIQFQNNGVVDDSQLPKDRFSAERLKGVDSTLKIQPAKLEDSAVYLCASSLEGREGYGYTFGSGTRLTVV.

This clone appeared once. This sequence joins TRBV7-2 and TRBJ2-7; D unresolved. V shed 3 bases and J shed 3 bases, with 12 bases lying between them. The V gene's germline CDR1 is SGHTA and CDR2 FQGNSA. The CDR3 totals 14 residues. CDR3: CASSFSELIYEQYF. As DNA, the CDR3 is TGTGCCAGCAGCTTTTCGGAACTAATCTACGAGCAGTACTTC.

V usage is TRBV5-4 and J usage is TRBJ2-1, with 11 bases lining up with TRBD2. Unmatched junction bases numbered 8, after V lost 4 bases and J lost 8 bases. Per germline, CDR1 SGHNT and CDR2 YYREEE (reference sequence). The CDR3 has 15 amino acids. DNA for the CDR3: TGTGCCAGCAGCCTTGTAGCGGGGGGGCCCTATGAGCAGTTCTTC. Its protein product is CASSLVAGGPYEQFF.

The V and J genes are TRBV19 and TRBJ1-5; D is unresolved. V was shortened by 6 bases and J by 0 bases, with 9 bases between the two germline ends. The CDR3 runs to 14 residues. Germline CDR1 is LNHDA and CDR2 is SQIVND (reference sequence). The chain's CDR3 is CASRWRNSNQPQHF. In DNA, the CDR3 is TGTGCCAGTAGGTGGAGAAATAGCAATCAGCCCCAGCATTTT.

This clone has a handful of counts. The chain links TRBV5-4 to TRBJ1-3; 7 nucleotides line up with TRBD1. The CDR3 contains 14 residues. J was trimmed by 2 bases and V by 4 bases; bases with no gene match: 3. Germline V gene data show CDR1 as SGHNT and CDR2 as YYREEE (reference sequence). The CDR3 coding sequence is TGTGCCAGCAGCCTCCAGGGGGCTGGAAACACCATATATTTT. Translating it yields CASSLQGAGNTIYF. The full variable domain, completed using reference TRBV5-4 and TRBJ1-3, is ETGVTQSPTHLIKTRGQQVTLRCSSQSGHNTVSWYQQALGQGPQFIFQYYREEENGRGNFPPRFSGLQFPNYSSELNVNALELDDSALYLCASSLQGAGNTIYFGEGSWLTVV.

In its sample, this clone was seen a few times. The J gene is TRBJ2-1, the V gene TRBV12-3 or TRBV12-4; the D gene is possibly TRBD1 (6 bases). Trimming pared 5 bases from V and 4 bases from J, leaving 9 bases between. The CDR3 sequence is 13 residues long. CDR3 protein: CASSRTGYNEQFF. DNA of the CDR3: TGTGCCAGCAGTCGCACAGGGTACAATGAGCAGTTCTTC.

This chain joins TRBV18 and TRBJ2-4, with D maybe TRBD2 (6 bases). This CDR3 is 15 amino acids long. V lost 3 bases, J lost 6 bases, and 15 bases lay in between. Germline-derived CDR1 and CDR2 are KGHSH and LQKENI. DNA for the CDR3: TGTGCCAGCTCACCCGATGGAGGGGCGAGAAACATTCAGTACTTC. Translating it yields CASSPDGGARNIQYF.

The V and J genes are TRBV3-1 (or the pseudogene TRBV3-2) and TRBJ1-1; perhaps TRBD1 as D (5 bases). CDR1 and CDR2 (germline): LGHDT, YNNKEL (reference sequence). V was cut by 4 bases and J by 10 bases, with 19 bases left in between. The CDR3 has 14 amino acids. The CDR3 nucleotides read TGTGCCAGCAGCCCCGGGATGTCTTTCGGGGGAGCTTTCTTT. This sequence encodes CASSPGMSFGGAFF.

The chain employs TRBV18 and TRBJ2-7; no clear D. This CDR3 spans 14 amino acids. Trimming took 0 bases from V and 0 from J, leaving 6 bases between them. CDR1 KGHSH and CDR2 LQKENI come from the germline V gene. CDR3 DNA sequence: TGTGCCAGCTCACCACCGGCGGCCTCCTACGAGCAGTACTTC. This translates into CASSPPAASYEQYF.

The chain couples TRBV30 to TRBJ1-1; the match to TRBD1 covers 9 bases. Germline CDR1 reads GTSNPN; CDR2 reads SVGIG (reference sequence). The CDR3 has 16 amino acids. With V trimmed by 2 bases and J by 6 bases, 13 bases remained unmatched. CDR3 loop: CAWSPNPYRGLPEAFF. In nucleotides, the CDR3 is TGTGCCTGGAGTCCAAATCCTTACAGGGGGCTTCCTGAAGCTTTCTTT.

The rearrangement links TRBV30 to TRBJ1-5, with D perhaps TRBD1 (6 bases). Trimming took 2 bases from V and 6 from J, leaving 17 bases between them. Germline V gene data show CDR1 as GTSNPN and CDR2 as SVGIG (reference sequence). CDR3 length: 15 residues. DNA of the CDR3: TGTGCCTGGAGTTTGCATGTTGGGGGCGGTCAGCCCCAGCATTTT. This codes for CAWSLHVGGGQPQHF.

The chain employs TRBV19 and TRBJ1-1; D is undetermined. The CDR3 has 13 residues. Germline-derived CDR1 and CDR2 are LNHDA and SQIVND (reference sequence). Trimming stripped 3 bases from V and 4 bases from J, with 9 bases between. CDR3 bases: TGTGCCAGTAGTATTGGGAGGTTCACTGAAGCTTTCTTT. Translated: CASSIGRFTEAFF.

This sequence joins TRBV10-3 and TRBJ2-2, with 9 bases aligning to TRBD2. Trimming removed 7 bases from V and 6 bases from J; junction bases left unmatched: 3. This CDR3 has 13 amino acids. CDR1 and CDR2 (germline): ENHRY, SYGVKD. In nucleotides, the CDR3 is TGTGCCATCATGGGACTAGCTCCCGGGGAGCTGTTTTTT. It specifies CAIMGLAPGELFF.

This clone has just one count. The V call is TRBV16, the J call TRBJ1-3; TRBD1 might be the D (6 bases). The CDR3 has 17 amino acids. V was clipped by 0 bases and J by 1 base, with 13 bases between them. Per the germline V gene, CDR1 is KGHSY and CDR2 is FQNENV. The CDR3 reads CASSQSGGRFSGNTIYF. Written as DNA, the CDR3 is TGTGCCAGCAGCCAATCCGGGGGGCGCTTTTCTGGAAACACCATATATTTT.

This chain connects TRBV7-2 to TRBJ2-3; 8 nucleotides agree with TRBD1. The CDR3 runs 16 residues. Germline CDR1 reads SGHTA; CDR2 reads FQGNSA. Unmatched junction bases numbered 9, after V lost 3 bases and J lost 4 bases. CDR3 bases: TGTGCCAGCAGCTTTTATTCAGGGGGCTACGCAGATACGCAGTATTTT. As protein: CASSFYSGGYADTQYF.

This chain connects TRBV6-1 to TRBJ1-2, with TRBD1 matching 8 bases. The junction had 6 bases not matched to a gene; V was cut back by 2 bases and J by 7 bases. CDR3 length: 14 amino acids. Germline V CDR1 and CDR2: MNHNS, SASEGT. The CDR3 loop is CASSELDREAGYTF. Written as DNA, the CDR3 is TGTGCCAGCAGTGAATTGGACAGGGAGGCTGGCTACACCTTC.

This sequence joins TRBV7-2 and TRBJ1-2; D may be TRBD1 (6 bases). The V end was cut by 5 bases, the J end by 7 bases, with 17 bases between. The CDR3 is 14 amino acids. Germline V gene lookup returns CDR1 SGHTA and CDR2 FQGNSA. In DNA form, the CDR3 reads TGTGCCAGCAGCCCCGACAGGACGGTCGGTGGCTACACCTTC. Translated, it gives CASSPDRTVGGYTF.